These T cell receptor beta chains were read from a single sample in a study of beta chain features in type 1 diabetes. Data came from immunoSEQ multiplex PCR; TCRdb stores just in-frame clones and leaves some out. This repertoire shows around 250,000 clones, about 14% found once; its top ten account for approximately 0.018%. Sequenced: naive CD4+ T cells from blood. The receptors originated from a man aged 25-45 years with type 1 diabetes. Each CDR3 is given with its conserved first and last residue. D genes are given only for firm matches. For some rows the clone size is stated as once, few or many, or as a class when expanded; others skip it.

V	J	size	length	D	DNA	CDR3
TRBV7-9	TRBJ1-6	few	14	TRBD1	TGTGCCAGCAGCCTCGGGACAGTTGCTTCACCCCTCCACTTT	CASSLGTVASPLHF
TRBV5-1	TRBJ2-7	NA	14	TRBD1	TGCGCCAGCAGCTTGGACAGGGGTGCCTACGAGCAGTACTTC	CASSLDRGAYEQYF
TRBV18	TRBJ2-7	few	14	NA	TGTGCCAGCTCACCAGGCAGGAACACCTACGAGCAGTACTTC	CASSPGRNTYEQYF
TRBV6-1	TRBJ2-5	few	14	TRBD1	TGTGCCAGCAGACGACAGGGGGGCGAAGAGACCCAGTACTTC	CASRRQGGEETQYF
TRBV6-5	TRBJ1-5	few	15	TRBD1	TGTGCCAGCAAAACAGGGGCCGCGGGCAATCAGCCCCAGCATTTT	CASKTGAAGNQPQHF
TRBV7-9	TRBJ2-1	few	14	TRBD1	TGTGCCAGCAGCTCCGGACAGGGGTTCGATGAGCAGTTCTTC	CASSSGQGFDEQFF
TRBV14	TRBJ2-5	few	17	TRBD2	TGTGCCAGCAGCCAAGGAGGACTAGCGGGGGGGCTCGTGACCCAGTACTTC	CASSQGGLAGGLVTQYF
TRBV18	TRBJ2-2	NA	15	TRBD2	TGTGCCAGCTCACCTCTAACTAGCGACCGCGGGGAGCTGTTTTTT	CASSPLTSDRGELFF
TRBV19	TRBJ1-2	NA	16	TRBD1	TGTGCCAGTACCCCCTGGGGACAGGCAAAGTCCTATGGCTACACCTTC	CASTPWGQAKSYGYTF
TRBV19	TRBJ2-1	few	12	NA	TGTGCCAGTAGTAGACAGTTCAATGAGCAGTTCTTC	CASSRQFNEQFF
TRBV6-4	TRBJ2-2	NA	14	NA	TGTGCCAGCAGTGTTGCCTCGGGCACCGGGGAGCTGTTTTTT	CASSVASGTGELFF
TRBV7-9	TRBJ1-4	few	15	NA	TGTGCCAGCAGCTTAGGGACAGTGAGGAATGAAAAACTGTTTTTT	CASSLGTVRNEKLFF
TRBV5-4	TRBJ2-7	NA	14	TRBD1	TGTGCCAGCAGCCATCCAGACAGGGGTTACGAGCAGTACTTC	CASSHPDRGYEQYF
TRBV5-1	TRBJ1-6	few	16	TRBD1	TGCGCCAGCAGCGGCGGACAGGGGAAGTTAGGTTCACCCCTCCACTTT	CASSGGQGKLGSPLHF
TRBV5-1	TRBJ2-7	NA	15	TRBD2	TGCGCCAGCAGCCCACGGGGGGAGAGCTCCTACGAGCAGTACTTC	CASSPRGESSYEQYF
TRBV6-5	TRBJ1-2	NA	15	NA	TGTGCCAGCAGTTACTCGATTCAGGCTAACTATGGCTACACCTTC	CASSYSIQANYGYTF
TRBV18	TRBJ1-5	NA	14	NA	TGTGCCAGCTCACCGGCGGAAGAAGGTCAGCCCCAGCATTTT	CASSPAEEGQPQHF
TRBV5-1	TRBJ2-1	few	15	TRBD2	TGCGCCAGCAGCTTGATCGGACTAGAAAACAATGAGCAGTTCTTC	CASSLIGLENNEQFF
TRBV7-9	TRBJ2-3	NA	15	NA	TGTGCCAGCAGCTCCTCAGGGCCTAGCACAGATACGCAGTATTTT	CASSSSGPSTDTQYF
TRBV7-9	TRBJ2-6	NA	15	NA	TGTGCCAGCAGCTTAGTTGGGAGTGGGGCCAACGTCCTGACTTTC	CASSLVGSGANVLTF
TRBV6-1	TRBJ2-7	NA	16	NA	TGTGCCAGCAGTGAATATTTTAGCGGCGGATCGGTCGAGCAGTACTTC	CASSEYFSGGSVEQYF
TRBV6-6	TRBJ2-5	NA	12	NA	TGTGCCAGCACTGGGCCCGCGGAGACCCAGTACTTC	CASTGPAETQYF